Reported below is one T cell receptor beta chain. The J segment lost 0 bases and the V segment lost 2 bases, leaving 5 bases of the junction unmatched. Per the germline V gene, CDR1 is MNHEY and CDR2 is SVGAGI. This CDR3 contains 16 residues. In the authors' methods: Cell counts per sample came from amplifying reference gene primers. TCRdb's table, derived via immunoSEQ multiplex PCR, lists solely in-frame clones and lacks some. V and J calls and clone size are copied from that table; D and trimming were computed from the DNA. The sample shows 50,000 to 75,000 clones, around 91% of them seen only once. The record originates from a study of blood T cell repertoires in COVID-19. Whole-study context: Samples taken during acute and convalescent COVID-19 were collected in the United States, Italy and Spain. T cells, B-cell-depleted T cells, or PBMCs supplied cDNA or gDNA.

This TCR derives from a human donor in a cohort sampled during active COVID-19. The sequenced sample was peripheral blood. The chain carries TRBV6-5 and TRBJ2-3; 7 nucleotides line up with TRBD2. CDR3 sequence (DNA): TGTGCCAGCAGTTACGGCGGGAGAGGCAGCACAGATACGCAGTATTTT. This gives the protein CASSYGGRGSTDTQYF.